This entry describes one TCR beta chain. The antigen is undetermined. The sample originates from a study of CD8 T cells in ankylosing spondylitis. CDR3 length: 12 residues. The germline V gene encodes CDR1 LGHNA and CDR2 YNFKEQ. V was cut by 1 base and J by 11 bases, with 11 bases left in between. Each CDR3 protein is one row after TCRdb ran MiXCR on the 5' RACE reads. The profile shows about 170,000 distinct CDR3 sequences, about a sixth of them singletons. Overall study results and limits: The study looked at matched synovial fluid samples from ankylosing spondylitis patients. Disease-linked clones were reported to be significantly enriched there.

The sequence was collected from a male donor with ankylosing spondylitis or in good health (not recorded which). Sample: blood, either unsorted or a sorted T cell fraction (not recorded which). The gene calls are TRBV4-2 and TRBJ1-1, with D uncertain. The CDR3 DNA sequence: TGTGCCAGCAGCCAAGCTGGACGGTTCGCTTTCTTT. Amino acids: CASSQAGRFAFF.